The clone carrying this T cell receptor beta chain was recorded many times. What it binds is not known. V was clipped by 4 bases and J by 0 bases; unmatched bases: 15. There are 18 residues in the CDR3. Germline lookup yields CDR1 DFQATT and CDR2 SNEGSKA (reference sequence). Unique molecular identifier tags were affixed to discrete cDNA molecules. TCRdb reprocessed the 5' RACE reads with MiXCR, giving one entry per CDR3 protein. The sample yields tens of thousands of distinct CDR3 sequences, about an eighth seen once. This sample is part of a study of early T cells in non-severe SARS-CoV-2 infection. Study-wide context: It was bulk RNA from unsorted whole blood that was sequenced, and the chains were unpaired.

The study's findings and limits: Using VDJdb, the matching emphasized anti-spike CD8 responses while missing private and CD4 specificities.

The chain has TRBV20-1 and TRBJ2-4, with 7 bases matching TRBD2. What was sequenced was whole blood. The receptor was derived from an adult who was a healthcare worker with PCR-confirmed SARS-CoV-2 infection or an uninfected control (not recorded which). Written as DNA, the CDR3 is TGCAGTGCTATCCCCTCGGGCGGGAGTAGGGGAGCCAAAAACATTCAGTACTTC. Translation: CSAIPSGGSRGAKNIQYF.